This TCR beta chain was observed in a study of synovial regulatory T cells in juvenile arthritis. About the study: Roughly six patients were on methotrexate and a few were untreated.

Whole-study results and caveats: Inflammation-associated Treg cells in blood had less TCR diversity than the remaining blood Treg cells. iaTreg TCR repertoires were largely private across patients and partially overlapped synovial Teff and blood CPL.

Some clones are missing from TCRdb's copy, which holds only in-frame ones; the method was immunoSEQ multiplex PCR. Listed are more than 7,500 clones; 0.72% falls within the top ten. As for this clone: What it binds is not known.

Median disease duration was about seven years, range 0.2-19.1. The CDR3 covers 14 residues. Only the protein sequence is given. CDR1 is SNHLY, CDR2 FYNNEI, per germline. The TCR comes from a donor aged 2-30 years with juvenile idiopathic arthritis. Sequenced input: Treg cells from blood. Subset specified: remaining (HLA-DR-negative) circulating blood Treg cells. This rearrangement joins TRBV2 to TRBJ2-7. CDR3 residues: CASIPARAPYEQYF.